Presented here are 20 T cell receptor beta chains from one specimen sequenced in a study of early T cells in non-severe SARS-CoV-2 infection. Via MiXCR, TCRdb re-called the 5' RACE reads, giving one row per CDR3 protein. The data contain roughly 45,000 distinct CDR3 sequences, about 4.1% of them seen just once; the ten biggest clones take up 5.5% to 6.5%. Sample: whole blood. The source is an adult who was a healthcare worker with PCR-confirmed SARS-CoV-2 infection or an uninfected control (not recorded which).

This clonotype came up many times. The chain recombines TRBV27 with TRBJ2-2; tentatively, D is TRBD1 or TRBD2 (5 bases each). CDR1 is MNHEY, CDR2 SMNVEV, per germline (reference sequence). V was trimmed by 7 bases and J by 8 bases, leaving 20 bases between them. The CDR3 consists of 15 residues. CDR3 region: CASTPGPALVGELFF. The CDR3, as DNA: TGTGCCAGCACCCCGGGACCAGCTTTGGTTGGGGAGCTGTTTTTT.

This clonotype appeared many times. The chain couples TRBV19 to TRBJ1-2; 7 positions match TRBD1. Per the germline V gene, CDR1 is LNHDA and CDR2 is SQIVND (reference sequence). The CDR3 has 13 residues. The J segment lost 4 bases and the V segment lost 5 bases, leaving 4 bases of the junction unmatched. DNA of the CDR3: TGTGCCAGTAGTCCCGGGACAGCCTATGGCTACACCTTC. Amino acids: CASSPGTAYGYTF.

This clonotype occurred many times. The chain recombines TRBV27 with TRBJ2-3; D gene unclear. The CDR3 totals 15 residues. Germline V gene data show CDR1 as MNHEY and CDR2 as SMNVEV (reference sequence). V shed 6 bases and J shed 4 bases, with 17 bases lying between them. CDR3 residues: CASSAHQVSSDTQYF. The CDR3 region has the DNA TGTGCCAGCAGCGCCCACCAGGTCTCTTCAGATACGCAGTATTTT.

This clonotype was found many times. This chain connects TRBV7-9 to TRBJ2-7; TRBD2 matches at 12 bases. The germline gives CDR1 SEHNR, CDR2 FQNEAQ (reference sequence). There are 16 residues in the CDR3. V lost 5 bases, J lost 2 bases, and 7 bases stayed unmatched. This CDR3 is CASSPTSGGLTYEQYF. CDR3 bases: TGTGCCAGCAGCCCGACTAGCGGGGGCCTGACCTACGAGCAGTACTTC.

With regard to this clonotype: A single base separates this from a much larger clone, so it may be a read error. The CDR3 reads CGVEGWQGAGEQFF. The DNA for the CDR3 is TGCGGCGTTGAGGGGTGGCAGGGAGCTGGTGAGCAGTTCTTC. The chain carries TRBV29-1 and TRBJ2-1; TRBD1 or TRBD2 may be the D gene (5 bases each). The CDR3 runs 14 residues. The germline CDR1 and CDR2 sequences are SQVTM and ANQGSEA.

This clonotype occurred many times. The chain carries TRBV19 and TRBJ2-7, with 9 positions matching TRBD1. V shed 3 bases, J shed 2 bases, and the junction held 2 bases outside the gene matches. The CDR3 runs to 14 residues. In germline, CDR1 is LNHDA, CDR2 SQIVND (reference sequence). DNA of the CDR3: TGTGCCAGTAGTATGCGGACAGGGGCCTACGAGCAGTACTTC. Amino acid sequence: CASSMRTGAYEQYF.

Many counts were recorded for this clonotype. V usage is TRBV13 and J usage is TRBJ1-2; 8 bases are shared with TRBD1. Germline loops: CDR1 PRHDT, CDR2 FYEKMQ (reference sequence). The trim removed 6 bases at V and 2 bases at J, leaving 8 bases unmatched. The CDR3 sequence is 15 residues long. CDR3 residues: CASRAYRGLNYGYTF. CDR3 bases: TGTGCCAGCAGGGCCTACAGGGGGTTGAACTATGGCTACACCTTC.

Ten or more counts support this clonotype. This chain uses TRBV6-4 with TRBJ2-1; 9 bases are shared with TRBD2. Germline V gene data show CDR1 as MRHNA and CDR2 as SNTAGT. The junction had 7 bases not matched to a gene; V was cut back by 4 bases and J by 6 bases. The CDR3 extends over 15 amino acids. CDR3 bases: TGTGCCAGCAGTGGGGTAGCGGGAGTGGGCAATGAGCAGTTCTTC. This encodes CASSGVAGVGNEQFF.

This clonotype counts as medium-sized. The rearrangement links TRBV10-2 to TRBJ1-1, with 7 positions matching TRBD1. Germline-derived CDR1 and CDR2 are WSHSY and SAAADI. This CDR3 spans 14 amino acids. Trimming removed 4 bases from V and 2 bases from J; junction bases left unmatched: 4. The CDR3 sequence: CASSGGTANTEAFF. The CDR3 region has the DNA TGCGCCAGCAGTGGTGGGACAGCCAACACTGAAGCTTTCTTT.

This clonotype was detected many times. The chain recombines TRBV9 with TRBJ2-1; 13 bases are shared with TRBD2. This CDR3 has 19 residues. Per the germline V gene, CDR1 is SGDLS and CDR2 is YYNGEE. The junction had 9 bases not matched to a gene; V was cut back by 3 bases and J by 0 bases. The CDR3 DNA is TGTGCCAGCAGCGCACCGGGACTAGCGGGACGGAGCTCCTACAATGAGCAGTTCTTC. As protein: CASSAPGLAGRSSYNEQFF. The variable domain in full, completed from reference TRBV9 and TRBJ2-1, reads DSGVTQTPKHLITATGQRVTLRCSPRSGDLSVYWYQQSLDQGLQFLIQYYNGEERAKGNILERFSAQQFPDLHSELNLSSLELGDSALYFCASSAPGLAGRSSYNEQFFGPGTRLTVL.

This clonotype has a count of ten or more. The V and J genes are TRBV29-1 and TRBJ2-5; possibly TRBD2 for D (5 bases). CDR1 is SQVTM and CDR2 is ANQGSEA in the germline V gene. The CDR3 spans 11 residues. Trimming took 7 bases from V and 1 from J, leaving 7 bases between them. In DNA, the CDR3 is TGCAGCGGAGGGCCCCAAGAGACCCAGTACTTC. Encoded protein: CSGGPQETQYF.

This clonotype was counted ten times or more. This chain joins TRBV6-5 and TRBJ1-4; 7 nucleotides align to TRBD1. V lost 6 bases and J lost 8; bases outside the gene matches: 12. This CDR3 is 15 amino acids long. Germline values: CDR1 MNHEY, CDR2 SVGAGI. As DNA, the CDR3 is TGTGCCAGCAGGGACGAGGGGGCATCGAGCGAAAAACTGTTTTTT. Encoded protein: CASRDEGASSEKLFF.

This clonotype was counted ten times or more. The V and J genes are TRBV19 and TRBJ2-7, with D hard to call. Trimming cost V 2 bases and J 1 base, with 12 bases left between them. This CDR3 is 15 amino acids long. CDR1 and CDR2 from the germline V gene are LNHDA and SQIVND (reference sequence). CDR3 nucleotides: TGTGCCAGTAGTATAACGTTCAGGCCATCCTACGAGCAGTACTTC. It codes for CASSITFRPSYEQYF.

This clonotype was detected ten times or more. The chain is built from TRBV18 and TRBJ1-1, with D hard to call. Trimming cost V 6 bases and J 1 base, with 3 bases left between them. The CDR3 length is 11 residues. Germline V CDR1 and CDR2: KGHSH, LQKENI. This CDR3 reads CASSGNTEAFF. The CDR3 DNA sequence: TGTGCCAGCTCCGGGAACACTGAAGCTTTCTTT.

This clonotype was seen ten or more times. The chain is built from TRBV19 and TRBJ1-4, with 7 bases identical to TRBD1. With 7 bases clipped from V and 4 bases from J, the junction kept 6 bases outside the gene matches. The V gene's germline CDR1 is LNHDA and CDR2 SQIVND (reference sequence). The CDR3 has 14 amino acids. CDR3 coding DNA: TGTGCCAGTACCCGGACAGGCCTTAATGAAAAACTGTTTTTT. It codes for CASTRTGLNEKLFF.

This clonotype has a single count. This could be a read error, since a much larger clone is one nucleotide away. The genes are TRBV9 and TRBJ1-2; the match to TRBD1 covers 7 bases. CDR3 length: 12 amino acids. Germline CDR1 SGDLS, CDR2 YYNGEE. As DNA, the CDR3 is TGTGTCAGCAGCGGGACAGTGTATGGCTACACCTTC. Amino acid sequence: CVSSGTVYGYTF.

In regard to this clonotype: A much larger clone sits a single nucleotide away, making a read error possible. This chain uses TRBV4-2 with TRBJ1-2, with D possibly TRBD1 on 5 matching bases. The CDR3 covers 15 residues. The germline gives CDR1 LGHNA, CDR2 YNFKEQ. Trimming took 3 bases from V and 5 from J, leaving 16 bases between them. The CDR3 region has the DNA TGTGCCAGCAGCCACGATAATAGGCAGGGTTATGGCTACACCTTC. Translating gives CASSHDNRQGYGYTF.

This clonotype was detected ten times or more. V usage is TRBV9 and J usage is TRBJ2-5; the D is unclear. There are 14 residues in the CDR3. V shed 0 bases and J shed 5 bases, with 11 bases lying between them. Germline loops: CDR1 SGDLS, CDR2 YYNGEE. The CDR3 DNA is TGTGCCAGCAGCGTAGGCCCGCTGGAGGAGACCCAGTACTTC. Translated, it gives CASSVGPLEETQYF.

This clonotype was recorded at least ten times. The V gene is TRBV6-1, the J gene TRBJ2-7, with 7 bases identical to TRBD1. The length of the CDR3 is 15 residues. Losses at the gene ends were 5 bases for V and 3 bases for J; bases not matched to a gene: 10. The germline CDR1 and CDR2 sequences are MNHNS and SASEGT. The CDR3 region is CASSQDRLGVYEQYF. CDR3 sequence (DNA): TGTGCCAGCAGTCAGGACAGGCTAGGTGTCTACGAGCAGTACTTC.

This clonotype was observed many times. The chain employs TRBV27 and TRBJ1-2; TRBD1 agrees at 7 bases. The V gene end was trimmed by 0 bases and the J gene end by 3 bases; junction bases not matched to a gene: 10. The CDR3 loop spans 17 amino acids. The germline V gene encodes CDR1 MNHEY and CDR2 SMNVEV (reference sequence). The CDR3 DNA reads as TGTGCCAGCAGTTTATCTAAGGTCGGGACAGCCGACTATGGCTACACCTTC. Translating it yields CASSLSKVGTADYGYTF.